The rows below give T cell receptor beta chains drawn from one sample of a study of blood T cell repertoires in COVID-19. The protocol was immunoSEQ multiplex PCR, while the TCRdb copy is restricted to in-frame clones and leaves out a portion. Of over 150,000 clones in the sample, roughly 89% are singletons; the top ten hold 12%. Sample: peripheral blood. The receptors originated from a woman between 65 and 79 years old with COVID-19, enrolled during active disease. Each CDR3 is given with its conserved first and last residue. D genes are given only for firm matches. Some rows have no size entry. The others give once, few or many, or a class for an expanded clone.

TRBV27	.	.	TRBJ1-4	CASSGPLKGWVF	TGTGCCAGCAGCGGGCCACTTAAGGGGTGGGTTTTT
TRBV19	TRBD1	.	TRBJ2-1	CASSRTGDIYNEQFF	TGTGCCAGTAGCCGGACAGGGGATATTTACAATGAGCAGTTCTTC
TRBV5-4	.	.	TRBJ2-7	CASSSRYRQTYYEQYF	TGTGCCAGCAGCTCAAGATACAGACAGACTTACTACGAGCAGTACTTC
TRBV20-1	TRBD2	.	TRBJ2-4	CSASFTSGGDLAKNIQYF	TGCAGTGCTAGTTTCACTAGCGGGGGTGATCTAGCCAAAAACATTCAGTACTTC
TRBV5-6	TRBD2	.	TRBJ2-1	CASSLMRTSGRSSYNEQFF	TGTGCCAGCAGCTTGATGCGGACTAGCGGGAGGAGCTCCTACAATGAGCAGTTCTTC
TRBV29-1	.	once	TRBJ1-2	CSVVGGEVNYGYTF	TGCAGCGTTGTTGGGGGGGAGGTCAACTATGGCTACACCTTC
TRBV5-1	TRBD1	.	TRBJ1-4	CASSLGTGHNEKLFF	TGCGCCAGCAGCTTGGGGACAGGGCATAATGAAAAACTGTTTTTT
TRBV6-5	.	.	TRBJ2-7	CASSKGEGRQEQYF	TGTGCCAGCAGCAAAGGTGAGGGTCGTCAAGAGCAGTACTTC
TRBV6-5	TRBD2	.	TRBJ2-7	CASSYSWTSGRTYF	TGTGCCAGCAGTTACTCTTGGACTAGCGGGAGAACGTACTTC
TRBV4-2	.	.	TRBJ1-1	CASSQADSMNTEAFF	TGTGCCAGCAGCCAAGCCGACAGCATGAACACTGAAGCTTTCTTT